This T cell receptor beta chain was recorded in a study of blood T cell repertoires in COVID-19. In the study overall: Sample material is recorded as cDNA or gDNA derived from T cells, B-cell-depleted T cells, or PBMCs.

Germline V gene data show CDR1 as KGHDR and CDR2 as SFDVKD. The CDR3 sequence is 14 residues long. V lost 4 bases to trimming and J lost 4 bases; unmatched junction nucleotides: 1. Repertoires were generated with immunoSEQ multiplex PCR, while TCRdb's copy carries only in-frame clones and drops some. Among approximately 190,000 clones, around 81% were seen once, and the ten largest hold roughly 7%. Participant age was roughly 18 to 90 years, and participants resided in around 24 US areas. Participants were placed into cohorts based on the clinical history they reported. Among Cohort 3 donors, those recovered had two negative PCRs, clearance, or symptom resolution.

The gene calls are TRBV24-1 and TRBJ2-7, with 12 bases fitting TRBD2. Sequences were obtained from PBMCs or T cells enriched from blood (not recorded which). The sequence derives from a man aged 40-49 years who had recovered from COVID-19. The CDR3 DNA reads TGTGCCACCAGTGAAGGGACTAGCGGGTACGAGCAGTACTTC. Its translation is CATSEGTSGYEQYF.